Below, one T cell receptor (beta chain) is given with its context. Next came a second PCR, run for about 6 to 11 cycles, which used a sample-barcoded 5' primer along with a J-beta primer mix. TCRdb recomputed calls from the 5' RACE reads with MiXCR, one row per CDR3 protein. This sample has about 1,500,000 distinct CDR3 sequences, with approximately 38% found just once. The CDR3 spans 14 residues. Per the germline V gene, CDR1 is SGDLS and CDR2 is YYNGEE. Deletions cut 3 bases from V and 0 bases from J, with 7 bases between. The source of the sample is a study of blood T cells in healthy people across ages.

This chain uses TRBV9 with TRBJ1-5, with D unresolved. Sequenced sample: blood. The sequence derives from a woman aged 18 to 35 in good health. The CDR3 loop is CASSAENSNQPQHF. CDR3 nucleotide sequence: TGTGCCAGCAGCGCGGAGAATAGCAATCAGCCCCAGCATTTT.